These 26 T cell receptor beta chains came from one sample sequenced in a study of T cell repertoires in cytomegalovirus infection. For these TCRs, the target antigens are not known. TCRdb itself ran the reads through MiXCR, one entry per CDR3 protein. The table has approximately 1,000,000 distinct CDR3 sequences, around 32% seen once; the top ten hold around 15%. Source: cultured CD8+ T cells from PBMCs, taken from culture after CMV antigen stimulation. The origin of the receptors is a human donor in good health (CMV status not recorded). Some clones in this sample may be carry-over from other donors' samples.

Ten or more counts support this clonotype. The chain uses TRBV7-2 and TRBJ2-7; D is undetermined. V lost 5 bases to trimming and J lost 3 bases, with 17 bases between them. Germline assignment: CDR1 SGHTA and CDR2 FQGNSA. The CDR3 extends over 15 amino acids. Here the CDR3 DNA reads TGTGCCAGCAGCCTAGGACCGTATTCAGGCTACGAGCAGTACGTC. Its protein product is CASSLGPYSGYEQYV.

This chain links TRBV9 with TRBJ2-1; no clear D gene. The germline CDR1 and CDR2 sequences are SGDLS and YYNGEE. Between the trimmed V and J ends, which lost 0 bases and 5 bases, there was a span of 12 bases. The CDR3 has 15 amino acids. CDR3 sequence reads: CASSVAWGSDNEQFF. As DNA, the CDR3 is TGTGCCAGCAGCGTAGCCTGGGGATCGGACAATGAGCAGTTCTTC.

This clonotype turned up a few times. The CDR3 DNA is TGTGCCATCCTCCGGGGGGATCTCGACTTCTATGGCTACACCTTC. It specifies CAILRGDLDFYGYTF. This rearrangement joins TRBV10-3 to TRBJ1-2, with D maybe TRBD1 (5 bases). Germline V CDR1 and CDR2: ENHRY, SYGVKD. CDR3 length: 15 residues. The germline V and J ends were trimmed by 8 bases and 4 bases, with 20 bases remaining between them.

This chain connects TRBV6-2 or TRBV6-3 to TRBJ1-5, with D unclear. Germline values: CDR1 MNHEY, CDR2 SVGEGT. Trimming removed 5 bases at V and 5 bases at J, with 19 bases between. The CDR3 is 16 residues long. CDR3 coding DNA: TGTGCCAGCAGTCCGAGGGCCTTAGGCTGGGATCAGCCCCAGCATTTT. It is translated as CASSPRALGWDQPQHF.

This clonotype turned up a few times. The gene calls are TRBV6-6 and TRBJ2-3, with 12 nucleotides matching TRBD2. Losses at the gene ends were 6 bases for V and 4 bases for J; bases not matched to a gene: 11. The CDR3 runs 17 residues. Germline V lookup: CDR1 MNHNY, CDR2 SVGAGI (reference sequence). CDR3 sequence (DNA): TGTGCCAGCAGACTTCGACTAGCGGGGGTGGAGGCAGATACGCAGTATTTT. Translating it yields CASRLRLAGVEADTQYF.

This clonotype was recorded at least ten times. V and J are TRBV7-6 and TRBJ2-3, with TRBD2 matching 8 bases. The CDR3 is made up of 14 amino acids. Germline V lookup: CDR1 SGHVS, CDR2 FNYEAQ. V gave up 3 bases and J gave up 4 bases; unmatched junction bases: 3. The CDR3 spells CASSFSGGPDTQYF. CDR3 DNA sequence: TGTGCCAGCAGCTTTTCGGGGGGGCCAGATACGCAGTATTTT.

This clonotype was counted a few times. DNA of the CDR3: TGTGCCACCAGCAGAGAAGCAGGGGGTAGTGAAAAACTGTTTTTT. Protein: CATSREAGGSEKLFF. The chain carries TRBV15 and TRBJ1-4; 7 positions match TRBD1. CDR1 is LNHNV, CDR2 YYDKDF, per germline (reference sequence). After removal of 0 bases from V and 7 bases from J, the junction contained 5 bases not matched to a gene. This CDR3 has 15 amino acids.

This clonotype was detected ten times or more. CDR3: CASSLGLATADTQYF. In DNA, the CDR3 is TGTGCCAGCAGCTTAGGACTAGCCACGGCAGATACGCAGTATTTT. The rearrangement links TRBV11-3 to TRBJ2-3; 7 bases map to TRBD2. The CDR3 sequence is 15 residues long. The V segment lost 1 base and the J segment 4 bases; nucleotides outside the gene matches: 5. From germline, CDR1 is SGHNT and CDR2 YENEEA.

Only a few counts were recorded for this clonotype. V gene TRBV4-1 combines with J gene TRBJ2-3; maybe TRBD1 (5 bases). The CDR3 is 15 residues long. Trimming removed 0 bases from V and 1 base from J, with 8 bases in between. The germline V gene has CDR1 MGHRA and CDR2 YSYEKL. CDR3 protein: CASSQDLTGTDTQYF. CDR3 nucleotides: TGCGCCAGCAGCCAAGATTTGACAGGCACAGATACGCAGTATTTT.

The chain is built from TRBV10-3 and TRBJ2-7; D is unclear. Per the germline V gene, CDR1 is ENHRY and CDR2 is SYGVKD. V lost 2 bases and J lost 4, with 9 bases in between. The CDR3 spans 13 residues. The CDR3 sequence: CAISEGLGYEQYV. CDR3 nucleotides: TGTGCCATCAGTGAGGGGCTAGGATACGAGCAGTACGTC.

The chain links TRBV4-1 to TRBJ1-4; 8 positions match TRBD1. The V segment lost 0 bases and the J segment 4 bases; nucleotides outside the gene matches: 4. The CDR3 is 16 amino acids. CDR1 is MGHRA, CDR2 YSYEKL, per germline. Here the CDR3 DNA reads TGCGCCAGCAGCCAAGAAAGGACAGGGTATAATGAAAAACTGTTTTTT. It encodes CASSQERTGYNEKLFF.

The rearrangement links TRBV7-9 to TRBJ1-5, with D unresolved. Germline V gives CDR1 SEHNR, CDR2 FQNEAQ (reference sequence). Trimming pared 4 bases from V and 4 bases from J, leaving 11 bases between. This CDR3 is 14 amino acids long. The CDR3 loop reads CASSSGGLNQPQHF. The CDR3, as DNA: TGTGCCAGCAGCTCTGGAGGTTTGAATCAGCCCCAGCATTTT.

In its sample, this clonotype was seen many times. V and J are TRBV7-8 and TRBJ2-1; D may match TRBD1 or TRBD2 (6 bases each). This CDR3 contains 15 residues. The germline V and J ends were trimmed by 7 bases and 5 bases, with 18 bases remaining between them. Germline V gene lookup returns CDR1 SGHVS and CDR2 FQNEAQ. The CDR3 coding sequence is TGTGCCAGCAACTCGAGAGGGGGGCCAAACAATGAGCAGTTCTTC. Protein sequence: CASNSRGGPNNEQFF.

The chain has TRBV7-9 and TRBJ1-1, with D tentatively TRBD1 (5 bases). Germline V lookup: CDR1 SEHNR, CDR2 FQNEAQ (reference sequence). CDR3 length: 14 amino acids. Trimming took 1 base from V and 3 from J, leaving 9 bases between them. CDR3 DNA sequence: TGTGCCAGCAGCTTAGGACAGATGGACACTGAAGCTTTCTTT. It is translated as CASSLGQMDTEAFF.

The sample holds a few counts of this clonotype. The chain is built from TRBV6-5 and TRBJ1-2; D is unclear. The V end was cut by 2 bases, the J end by 0 bases, with 4 bases between. This CDR3 comprises 13 residues. CDR1 is MNHEY and CDR2 is SVGAGI in the germline V gene. The CDR3 loop is CASSYAANYGYTF. In DNA, the CDR3 is TGTGCCAGCAGTTACGCAGCTAACTATGGCTACACCTTC.

This clonotype was seen a handful of times. The chain joins TRBV5-1 to TRBJ1-1; 9 bases align to TRBD1. CDR1 SGHRS and CDR2 YFSETQ come from the germline V gene. After removal of 2 bases from V and 5 bases from J, the junction contained 7 bases not matched to a gene. This CDR3 comprises 15 residues. The CDR3 DNA reads as TGCGCCAGCAGCTTAACAGGGGGCGAGAATACTGAAGCTTTCTTT. Encoded protein: CASSLTGGENTEAFF.

The chain couples TRBV7-2 to TRBJ2-5; unclear D gene. Trimming shortened V by 5 bases and J by 5 bases, and 18 bases separated the two germline ends. The CDR3 is made up of 15 amino acids. Germline loops: CDR1 SGHTA, CDR2 FQGNSA. The CDR3 DNA is TGTGCCAGCAGCCTTCTGCAGGAGTTTTGGGAGACCCAGTACTTC. This codes for CASSLLQEFWETQYF.

The chain recombines TRBV6-5 with TRBJ1-6, with TRBD1 as a possible D gene (5 bases). The germline V gene encodes CDR1 MNHEY and CDR2 SVGAGI. V gave up 6 bases and J gave up 10 bases, with 19 bases separating them. This CDR3 is built from 15 residues. CDR3 amino acids: CASSSEGEWVSPLHF. For the CDR3, the DNA is TGTGCCAGCAGCAGCGAAGGGGAGTGGGTCTCACCCCTCCACTTT.

The V gene is TRBV29-1, the J gene TRBJ1-1; the D is unclear. The V end lost 2 bases, the J end lost 4 bases, and 8 bases lay between the germline ends. Germline assignment: CDR1 SQVTM and CDR2 ANQGSEA. The length of the CDR3 is 12 residues. The CDR3 sequence: CSVEFEITEAFF. The CDR3 DNA sequence: TGCAGCGTTGAATTCGAGATCACTGAAGCTTTCTTT. Drawing the rest from reference TRBV29-1 and TRBJ1-1, the complete variable domain is SAVISQKPSRDICQRGTSLTIQCQVDSQVTMMFWYRQQPGQSLTLIATANQGSEATYESGFVIDKFPISRPNLTFSTLTVSNMSPEDSSIYLCSVEFEITEAFFGQGTRLTVV.

Points on this clonotype: Since a much larger clone is just one base distant, this may be a read error. The chain carries TRBV7-6 and TRBJ2-3; tentative D call: TRBD2 (5 bases). Germline V gene lookup returns CDR1 SGHVS and CDR2 FNYEAQ. The CDR3 sequence is 15 residues long. DNA for the CDR3: TGTGCCAGCAGCCAGGACCACTCTAGCACACATACGCAGTATTTT. Translation gives CASSQDHSSTHTQYF. Supplemented by reference TRBV7-6 and TRBJ2-3, the full variable domain reads GAGVSQSPRYKVTKRGQDVALRCDPISGHVSLYWYRQALGQGPEFLTYFNYEAQQDKSGLPNDRFSAERPEGSISTLTIQRTEQRDSAMYRCASSQDHSSTHTQYFGPGTRLTVL.

The table lists this clonotype with a few counts. V gene TRBV7-9 combines with J gene TRBJ2-2; the D is unclear. Trimming stripped 3 bases from V and 0 bases from J, with 8 bases between. The germline V gene has CDR1 SEHNR and CDR2 FQNEAQ (reference sequence). CDR3 length equals 15 residues. CDR3: CASSLPPANTGELFF. The DNA of the CDR3 is TGTGCCAGCAGCTTGCCCCCCGCGAACACCGGGGAGCTGTTTTTT.

The V call is TRBV7-9, the J call TRBJ2-2; 7 nucleotides agree with TRBD1. The trim removed 5 bases at V and 3 bases at J, leaving 3 bases unmatched. CDR1 SEHNR and CDR2 FQNEAQ come from the germline V gene (reference sequence). This CDR3 spans 14 amino acids. The CDR3 region is CASSRGTDTGELFF. DNA for the CDR3: TGTGCCAGCAGCCGAGGGACAGACACCGGGGAGCTGTTTTTT.

This clonotype was found a few times. The V call is TRBV20-1, the J call TRBJ1-1; D remains unclear. V lost 4 bases and J 1 base, leaving 4 bases between the germline ends. Looked up from germline, CDR1 is DFQATT and CDR2 is SNEGSKA (reference sequence). This CDR3 has 11 amino acids. CDR3 DNA sequence: TGCAGTGCTAATAGGAACACTGAAGCTTTCTTT. Translation gives CSANRNTEAFF.

This clonotype was seen many times. The gene calls are TRBV20-1 and TRBJ2-5; TRBD1 might be the D (5 bases). Germline V gene data show CDR1 as DFQATT and CDR2 as SNEGSKA (reference sequence). Deletions cut 6 bases from V and 9 bases from J, with 26 bases between. The CDR3 spans 15 residues. Here the CDR3 reads CSATLRQGGSWAQYF. The CDR3 region has the DNA TGCAGTGCCACCCTGAGGCAGGGCGGCTCTTGGGCCCAGTACTTC.

This clonotype has just a few counts. The chain employs TRBV27 and TRBJ1-5, with D possibly matching TRBD1 (5 bases). The CDR3 totals 14 residues. V was clipped by 5 bases and J by 5 bases, with 13 bases between them. The germline V gene encodes CDR1 MNHEY and CDR2 SMNVEV (reference sequence). The CDR3 sequence is CASSLGGSYQPQHF. The CDR3, as DNA: TGTGCCAGCAGTCTGGGGGGGAGTTATCAGCCCCAGCATTTT.

This clonotype was observed a single time. The chain couples TRBV29-1 to TRBJ2-6; D call uncertain. The CDR3 spans 13 residues. Germline-derived CDR1 and CDR2 are SQVTM and ANQGSEA. V was shortened by 4 bases and J by 0 bases, with 4 bases between the two germline ends. CDR3 loop: CSVGDSGANVLTF. As DNA, the CDR3 is TGCAGCGTTGGGGACTCTGGGGCCAACGTCCTGACTTTC.